The rows below give T cell receptor beta chains drawn from one sample of a study of blood T cell repertoires in COVID-19. Measured with immunoSEQ multiplex PCR; TCRdb has only the in-frame clones, and not every one. The sample contains 250,000 or so clones, around 90% of which appear only once. The source material was peripheral blood. The receptors were sampled from a woman in her 30s with acute or convalescent COVID-19. CDR3s include the opening cysteine and the closing phenylalanine or tryptophan. D genes are given only for firm matches. The size field is filled for only some rows; it gives once, few, many or a size class.

j_gene | abundance | len | v_gene | d_gene | CDR3aa | CDR3nt
TRBJ2-7 | NA | 12 | TRBV18 | NA | CASSPNSYEQYF | TGTGCCAGCTCACCCAACAGTTACGAGCAGTACTTC
TRBJ1-5 | NA | 16 | TRBV7-2 | TRBD1 | CASSLAGQGVNQPQHF | TGTGCCAGCAGCTTAGCGGGACAGGGGGTCAATCAGCCCCAGCATTTT
TRBJ2-3 | NA | 16 | TRBV7-8 | NA | CASSSPTIPSTDTQYF | TGTGCCAGCAGCTCCCCGACTATCCCTAGCACAGATACGCAGTATTTT
TRBJ2-3 | NA | 17 | TRBV18 | TRBD2 | CASSRGRTSGPTDTQYF | TGTGCCAGCTCACGAGGACGGACTAGCGGACCCACAGATACGCAGTATTTT
TRBJ1-3 | NA | 15 | TRBV5-4 | TRBD1 | CASSRQGGDGNTIYF | TGTGCCAGCAGTCGACAGGGGGGAGACGGAAACACCATATATTTT
TRBJ2-1 | NA | 10 | TRBV30 | NA | CAWSRYEQFF | TGTGCCTGGAGCAGGTATGAGCAGTTCTTC
TRBJ1-1 | NA | 17 | TRBV19 | NA | CASRGRGTGRMNTEAFF | TGTGCCAGTAGGGGAAGGGGCACAGGTAGGATGAACACTGAAGCTTTCTTT
TRBJ2-5 | NA | 14 | TRBV9 | NA | CASSVEPSVETQYF | TGTGCCAGCAGCGTAGAACCTAGCGTGGAGACCCAGTACTTC
TRBJ2-4 | NA | 16 | TRBV7-2 | TRBD2 | CASSLRTSGAKNIQYF | TGTGCCAGCAGCCTTCGGACTAGCGGGGCCAAAAACATTCAGTACTTC
TRBJ1-1 | NA | 16 | TRBV5-1 | NA | CASSLNIGVGNTEAFF | TGCGCCAGCAGCTTGAACATCGGGGTGGGGAACACTGAAGCTTTCTTT
TRBJ2-7 | NA | 14 | TRBV5-4 | NA | CASSLGGSSYEQYF | TGTGCCAGCAGCTTGGGTGGGAGCTCCTACGAGCAGTACTTC
TRBJ2-5 | NA | 13 | TRBV25-1 | NA | CASSESRGETQYF | TGTGCCAGCAGTGAATCGAGGGGGGAGACCCAGTACTTC
TRBJ2-7 | many | 21 | TRBV3-1/TRBV3-2 | TRBD2 | CASSQDQAGTSGPWVSYEQYF | TGTGCCAGCAGCCAAGATCAAGCCGGGACTAGCGGTCCGTGGGTCTCCTACGAGCAGTACTTC
TRBJ2-7 | few | 13 | TRBV27 | TRBD1 | CASSYRGRYEQYF | TGTGCCAGCAGTTACAGGGGACGGTACGAGCAGTACTTC
TRBJ1-3 | NA | 15 | TRBV4-1 | NA | CASSQESRAGNTIYF | TGCGCCAGCAGCCAAGAATCCCGGGCTGGAAACACCATATATTTT
TRBJ2-2 | NA | 16 | TRBV11-2 | TRBD1 | CASSFPTGGNTGELFF | TGTGCCAGCAGCTTCCCGACAGGGGGCAACACCGGGGAGCTGTTTTTT
TRBJ2-2 | once | 16 | TRBV19 | TRBD1 | CASSNRRQGTTGELFF | TGTGCCAGTAGTAACCGGAGACAGGGAACCACCGGGGAGCTGTTTTTT
TRBJ1-6 | NA | 15 | TRBV13 | NA | CASSPLGTADSPLHF | TGTGCCAGCAGCCCGCTCGGGACTGCGGATTCACCCCTCCACTTT
TRBJ2-5 | NA | 16 | TRBV7-2 | NA | CASSLAGTGWGETQYF | TGTGCCAGCAGCTTAGCGGGCACAGGGTGGGGAGAGACCCAGTACTTC
TRBJ2-2 | once | 16 | TRBV5-4 | NA | CASSFPGHKNTGELFF | TGTGCCAGCAGTTTCCCGGGACACAAGAACACCGGGGAGCTGTTTTTT
TRBJ1-1 | NA | 13 | TRBV10-3 | NA | CAISELPGAEAFF | TGTGCCATCAGTGAGCTCCCGGGAGCTGAAGCTTTCTTT
TRBJ2-2 | NA | 15 | TRBV5-1 | NA | CASSFQGGNTGELFF | TGCGCCAGCAGCTTCCAGGGAGGGAACACCGGGGAGCTGTTTTTT
TRBJ1-2 | NA | 13 | TRBV7-9 | NA | CASSIGQPYGYTF | TGTGCCAGCAGCATAGGACAGCCATATGGCTACACCTTC
TRBJ2-7 | NA | 14 | TRBV25-1 | NA | CASRPQAITYEQYF | TGTGCCAGCAGGCCGCAGGCGATTACCTACGAGCAGTACTTC
TRBJ2-3 | NA | 16 | TRBV6-2/TRBV6-3 | TRBD2 | CASSYGLAGIADTQYF | TGTGCCAGCAGTTATGGCCTAGCGGGAATCGCAGATACGCAGTATTTT
TRBJ2-7 | NA | 12 | TRBV29-1 | NA | CSVETPGREQYF | TGCAGCGTGGAAACTCCAGGGAGGGAGCAGTACTTC
TRBJ1-6 | NA | 16 | TRBV7-2 | NA | CASSLRTGGLGSPLHF | TGTGCCAGCAGCTTAAGGACTGGGGGCTTGGGTTCACCCCTCCACTTT
TRBJ1-3 | once | 13 | TRBV7-2 | NA | CASSTGFGNTIYF | TGTGCCAGCAGCACGGGGTTTGGAAACACCATATATTTT
TRBJ1-4 | NA | 16 | TRBV9 | NA | CASSPQAWLTNEKLFF | TGTGCCAGCAGCCCCCAAGCTTGGTTAACTAATGAAAAACTGTTTTTT
TRBJ2-2 | NA | 14 | TRBV10-1 | NA | CASSEKRGTGELFF | TGCGCCAGCAGTGAAAAACGGGGGACCGGGGAGCTGTTTTTT
TRBJ1-1 | NA | 11 | TRBV6-2/TRBV6-3 | TRBD1 | CASSPRGLAFF | TGTGCCAGCAGCCCCAGGGGGTTAGCTTTCTTT
TRBJ2-3 | NA | 17 | TRBV5-1 | NA | CASKSGMLAQEADTQYF | TGCGCCAGCAAGTCGGGAATGCTAGCCCAGGAGGCAGATACGCAGTATTTT
TRBJ2-2 | NA | 13 | TRBV15 | NA | CATHMRVTGELFF | TGTGCCACCCACATGAGGGTTACCGGGGAGCTGTTTTTT
TRBJ2-2 | NA | 15 | TRBV30 | TRBD1 | CAWSETGGNTGELFF | TGTGCCTGGAGTGAGACAGGGGGTAACACCGGGGAGCTGTTTTTT
TRBJ2-5 | NA | 12 | TRBV15 | NA | CATSRVAETQYF | TGTGCCACCAGCAGAGTAGCGGAGACCCAGTACTTC
TRBJ2-3 | NA | 14 | TRBV19 | TRBD2 | CASTIAGTTDTQYF | TGTGCCAGTACGATAGCGGGAACCACAGATACGCAGTATTTT
TRBJ1-5 | NA | 14 | TRBV6-5 | TRBD1 | CASGQGYSNQPQHF | TGTGCGTCGGGACAGGGCTATAGCAATCAGCCCCAGCATTTT
TRBJ1-6 | few | 15 | TRBV2 | NA | CASSLYGYYNSPLHF | TGTGCCAGCAGTTTGTACGGTTACTATAATTCACCCCTCCACTTT
TRBJ2-1 | NA | 16 | TRBV10-1 | TRBD2 | CASSPQGTSGSNEQFF | TGCGCCAGCAGCCCCCAGGGGACTAGCGGGAGCAATGAGCAGTTCTTC
TRBJ2-1 | NA | 19 | TRBV30 | TRBD2 | CAWSEIPLLAGGSYNEQFF | TGTGCCTGGAGCGAAATCCCTCTACTAGCGGGAGGGTCCTACAATGAGCAGTTCTTC
TRBJ1-1 | NA | 15 | TRBV5-1 | TRBD1 | CASSLRRGLGTEAFF | TGCGCCAGCAGCTTAAGGAGGGGGCTCGGCACTGAAGCTTTCTTT
TRBJ1-1 | NA | 14 | TRBV9 | NA | CASSVVPGGTEAFF | TGTGCCAGCAGCGTAGTTCCAGGAGGCACTGAAGCTTTCTTT
TRBJ1-5 | NA | 13 | TRBV29-1 | TRBD1 | CSVTGGGNQPQHF | TGCAGCGTGACAGGGGGCGGAAATCAGCCCCAGCATTTT